Each of the 23 T cell receptor beta chains below was sequenced from the same sample in a study of blood T cell repertoires in COVID-19. Profiling relied on immunoSEQ multiplex PCR, and the TCRdb table lists in-frame clones only, not all of them. Of 310,000 or so clones in the sample, over 75% are singletons; the top ten hold under 5%. Sample: peripheral blood. The receptor source for this set is a woman between 45 and 65 years old with active or convalescent COVID-19.

This chain joins TRBV2 and TRBJ1-4; D is unresolved. V shed 0 bases and J shed 10 bases, with 15 bases lying between them. This CDR3 region has 15 residues. Germline CDR1 is SNHLY and CDR2 is FYNNEI. CDR3 DNA: TGTGCCAGCAGTGAAGCGGGTCTAGGAATCGGAAAACTGTTTTTT. Translated: CASSEAGLGIGKLFF.

The chain links TRBV19 to TRBJ2-7; 8 bases fit TRBD2. The CDR3 runs to 14 residues. Per germline, CDR1 LNHDA and CDR2 SQIVND (reference sequence). Germline trimming cut 4 bases from V and 5 bases from J; bases unmatched to any gene: 7. The chain's CDR3 is CASSTGRREDEQYF. The CDR3 DNA follows: TGTGCCAGTAGTACAGGGAGGCGGGAGGACGAGCAGTACTTC.

J is TRBJ1-6 and V is TRBV28; 7 bases align to TRBD1. Germline CDR1 MDHEN, CDR2 SYDVKM. J lost 7 bases, V lost 5 bases, and 8 bases had no gene match. The CDR3 loop spans 15 amino acids. The CDR3 loop reads CASSERQGVNSPLHF. CDR3 nucleotide sequence: TGTGCCAGCAGTGAAAGACAGGGTGTAAATTCACCCCTCCACTTT.

V and J are TRBV5-1 and TRBJ2-1; the D gene is possibly TRBD2 (5 bases). Trimming left V 4 bases short and J 0 bases short, with 11 bases between. CDR3 length: 15 residues. CDR1 is SGHRS, CDR2 YFSETQ, per germline. CDR3 bases: TGCGCCAGCAGCACCGGAGGAAGCTCCTACAATGAGCAGTTCTTC. Translated: CASSTGGSSYNEQFF.

The chain is built from TRBV19 and TRBJ1-1, with D maybe TRBD1 (5 bases). The germline V gene has CDR1 LNHDA and CDR2 SQIVND (reference sequence). The CDR3 is 15 amino acids. V dropped 1 base and J dropped 3 bases, with 12 bases sitting between them. Here the CDR3 reads CASSIGGWGDTEAFF. The CDR3 nucleotides read TGTGCCAGTAGTATAGGAGGGTGGGGGGACACTGAAGCTTTCTTT.

This rearrangement joins TRBV18 to TRBJ1-1; D possibly corresponds to TRBD1 (6 bases). V was clipped by 3 bases and J by 8 bases, with 7 bases between them. Germline assignment: CDR1 KGHSH and CDR2 LQKENI. CDR3 size: 11 residues. CDR3 in DNA: TGTGCCAGCTCACCCGGGACAGAAGCTTTCTTT. This codes for CASSPGTEAFF.

Ten or more counts support this clone. This chain links TRBV21-1 with TRBJ1-2; the D segment call TRBD1 is taken from the table without a DNA check. TRBV21-1 is flagged as a pseudogene. This CDR3 is built from 18 residues. CDR3 sequence reads: CASSKFGGDQGANYGYTF. The CDR3 DNA follows: TGTGCCAGCAGCAAATTCGGAGGGGATCAGGGGGCTAACTATGGCTACACCTTC.

The chain is built from TRBV25-1 and TRBJ2-7; TRBD2 is a possible D gene (5 bases). CDR1 and CDR2 from the germline V gene are MGHDK and SYGVNS. The CDR3 is 14 residues long. V lost 5 bases and J lost 2, with 13 bases in between. This CDR3 reads CASSPWRMTYEQYF. In DNA, the CDR3 is TGTGCCAGCAGTCCGTGGAGGATGACCTACGAGCAGTACTTC.

The CDR3 DNA follows: TGTGCCAGCAGCCAAGACGGGGTCGGGGCGGGGTCTCCACACAATGAGCAGTTCTTC. This codes for CASSQDGVGAGSPHNEQFF. The rearrangement joins TRBV14 to TRBJ2-1, with D perhaps TRBD2 (6 bases). V was cut by 0 bases and J by 5 bases, with 23 bases left in between. Germline loops: CDR1 SGHDN, CDR2 FVKESK. The CDR3 extends over 19 amino acids.

V is TRBV6-1 and J is TRBJ1-2; possibly TRBD1 for D (5 bases). The ends were cut back, 3 bases at V and 7 bases at J, with 12 bases in the middle. Germline assignment: CDR1 MNHNS and CDR2 SASEGT. CDR3 size: 13 residues. The chain's CDR3 is CASSDGGASGYTF. The CDR3 DNA reads as TGTGCCAGCAGTGACGGTGGGGCAAGTGGCTACACCTTC.

Turning to this clone: The same CDR3 arises from other DNA sequences in this sample as well. The chain couples TRBV19 to TRBJ2-1; possibly TRBD1 for D (6 bases). V was pared by 0 bases and J by 7 bases, with 7 bases between. The V gene's germline CDR1 is LNHDA and CDR2 SQIVND (reference sequence). There are 13 residues in the CDR3. The CDR3 bases are TGTGCCAGTAGTATAGATAGGGGGAATGAGCAGTTCTTC. As protein: CASSIDRGNEQFF.

This clone has more than one count but fewer than ten. The genes are TRBV28 and TRBJ2-2; 9 nucleotides line up with TRBD1. From germline, CDR1 is MDHEN and CDR2 SYDVKM. V gave up 2 bases and J gave up 10 bases; unmatched junction bases: 5. CDR3 length equals 14 residues. The CDR3 DNA reads as TGTGCCAGCAGTTTACCGGGGACAGGGACGGAGCTGTTTTTT. Its translation: CASSLPGTGTELFF.

The rearrangement uses TRBV6-5 and TRBJ1-1; D perhaps matches TRBD1 (5 bases). CDR3 length: 14 residues. Trimming removed 6 bases at V and 11 bases at J, with 22 bases between. Germline-derived CDR1 and CDR2 are MNHEY and SVGAGI. CDR3 region: CASSRSYQDKWAFF. In DNA, the CDR3 is TGTGCCAGCAGCCGAAGCTACCAGGACAAGTGGGCTTTCTTT.

This clone was picked up a small number of times. The rearrangement joins TRBV2 to TRBJ2-2; D is unresolved. The CDR3 extends over 14 amino acids. Germline loops: CDR1 SNHLY, CDR2 FYNNEI. The germline V and J ends were trimmed by 4 bases and 2 bases, with 8 bases remaining between them. CDR3 nucleotides: TGTGCCAGCAGTGCGGCGGATAACACCGGGGAGCTGTTTTTT. It specifies CASSAADNTGELFF.

This chain links TRBV19 with TRBJ1-1; 8 nucleotides agree with TRBD1. J gave up 7 bases and V 3 bases, and 10 bases lay outside the gene matches. The V gene's germline CDR1 is LNHDA and CDR2 SQIVND (reference sequence). The CDR3 runs to 15 residues. DNA for the CDR3: TGTGCCAGTAGTATTCGCAGGGGGCAGGGGAATGAAGCTTTCTTT. Translated: CASSIRRGQGNEAFF.

The V gene is TRBV11-2, the J gene TRBJ2-1; no clear D. This CDR3 is built from 13 residues. The germline gives CDR1 SGHAT, CDR2 FQNNGV. The ends were cut back, 3 bases at V and 5 bases at J, with 8 bases in the middle. The CDR3 sequence: CASSFRNNNEQFF. The DNA for the CDR3 is TGTGCCAGCAGCTTTCGCAACAACAATGAGCAGTTCTTC.

The chain combines TRBV7-2 with TRBJ1-5; D is possibly TRBD1 (6 bases). The V end lost 5 bases, the J end lost 2 bases, and 22 bases lay between the germline ends. The germline CDR1 and CDR2 sequences are SGHTA and FQGNSA. The CDR3 runs 18 residues. Here the CDR3 reads CASSLSYRVIGGNQPQHF. The CDR3 DNA is TGTGCCAGCAGCCTTTCATACAGGGTGATTGGGGGCAATCAGCCCCAGCATTTT.

This sequence joins TRBV12-5 and TRBJ1-1; D is uncertain. CDR3 length equals 13 residues. Trimming removed 1 base at V and 8 bases at J, with 11 bases between. Germline V gene lookup returns CDR1 LGHNT and CDR2 FRNRAP. The CDR3 protein is CASGLGSSEEAFF. CDR3 coding DNA: TGTGCTAGTGGTTTGGGTAGCAGCGAAGAAGCTTTCTTT.

V is TRBV9 and J is TRBJ2-2; 7 bases map to TRBD2. CDR1 is SGDLS, CDR2 YYNGEE, per germline. This CDR3 contains 16 residues. V trimming: 4 bases; J trimming: 0 bases; junction bases outside the gene matches: 6. The CDR3 coding sequence is TGTGCCAGCAGCATTTCTAGCGGATCGAACACCGGGGAGCTGTTTTTT. Protein product: CASSISSGSNTGELFF.

This chain connects TRBV6-5 to TRBJ2-5, with a possible D match to TRBD1 (5 bases). Looked up from germline, CDR1 is MNHEY and CDR2 is SVGAGI. CDR3 size: 16 residues. Between the trimmed V and J ends, which lost 4 bases and 0 bases, there was a span of 15 bases. The CDR3 bases are TGTGCCAGCAGTTCCCGAGCCAACAGGTACCAAGAGACCCAGTACTTC. It is translated as CASSSRANRYQETQYF.

The chain recombines TRBV28 with TRBJ1-5; D might be TRBD1 (5 bases). Trimming cost V 6 bases and J 1 base, with 10 bases left between them. Germline lookup yields CDR1 MDHEN and CDR2 SYDVKM. The CDR3 runs 14 residues. The CDR3 loop is CASRNNRSNQPQHF. The CDR3 DNA follows: TGTGCCAGCAGAAACAACAGGAGCAATCAGCCCCAGCATTTT.

This clone was detected a few times. The CDR3 sequence is CASSQGRSISGNTIYF. The CDR3 region has the DNA TGTGCCAGCAGCCAGGGGAGGTCAATCTCTGGAAACACCATATATTTT. V is TRBV14 and J is TRBJ1-3, with D unresolved. The CDR3 sequence is 16 residues long. Germline V gene sequence: CDR1 SGHDN, CDR2 FVKESK. Trimming cost V 3 bases and J 0 bases, with 12 bases left between them.

V usage is TRBV4-1 and J usage is TRBJ2-2; D might be TRBD2 (6 bases). V was cut by 4 bases and J by 0 bases, with 15 bases left in between. The CDR3 sequence is 17 residues long. Germline CDR1 reads MGHRA; CDR2 reads YSYEKL. CDR3 sequence: CASSPGGLVANTGELFF. The DNA for the CDR3 is TGCGCCAGCAGCCCAGGAGGGCTCGTCGCGAACACCGGGGAGCTGTTTTTT.